Listed below are T cell receptor beta chains from one sample, sequenced in a study of cytomegalovirus exposure and HLA in healthy donors. TCRdb's table, derived via immunoSEQ multiplex PCR, lists solely in-frame clones and lacks some. The sample lists about 260,000 clones; roughly 88% were seen once. Sequenced sample: PBMCs. These receptors all come from a woman in her twenties or thirties in good health and CMV-seronegative. Both conserved end residues are part of each CDR3. The D gene is left open where the match is weak. Only part of the rows carry a size: once, few, many, or a class if the clone is expanded.

D gene	V gene	J gene	clone size	CDR3 DNA	CDR3 protein
NA	TRBV6-4	TRBJ2-1	NA	TGTGCCAGCAGTAGGCAGGGGGGAATCGGCAATGAGCAGTTCTTC	CASSRQGGIGNEQFF
NA	TRBV27	TRBJ1-2	NA	TGTGCCAGCAGTACACAGGGTGAGGGCTACACCTTC	CASSTQGEGYTF
TRBD1	TRBV5-6	TRBJ2-5	NA	TGTGCCAGCAGCTTGGTGGGCAGGGGGCTCGGGGAGACCCAGTACTTC	CASSLVGRGLGETQYF
TRBD1	TRBV5-5	TRBJ2-7	NA	TGTGCCAGCAGCCGACAGGGGGCGAGGTACGAGCAGTACTTC	CASSRQGARYEQYF
TRBD2	TRBV27	TRBJ2-1	NA	TGTGCCAGCAAGACACCGGGACTAGCGGGTCGTAATGAGCAGTTCTTC	CASKTPGLAGRNEQFF
NA	TRBV27	TRBJ2-7	NA	TGTGCCAGCAGTTTATACCGGGACGGAAGCGAGCAGTACTTC	CASSLYRDGSEQYF
NA	TRBV30	TRBJ2-1	NA	TGTGCCTGGGTTTTAAGGCAGGGGCACAATGAGCAGTTCTTC	CAWVLRQGHNEQFF
TRBD1	TRBV19	TRBJ1-1	once	TGTGCCAGTAGTTCCAAACAGGGGGCTGGGACTGAAGCTTTCTTT	CASSSKQGAGTEAFF
NA	TRBV18	TRBJ2-5	NA	TGTGCCAGCTCAAGTCAGCAAGAGACCCAGTACTTC	CASSSQQETQYF
TRBD2	TRBV2	TRBJ2-3	NA	TGTGCCAGCAGCGGACTAGCGGGAGGAACCACAGATACGCAGTATTTT	CASSGLAGGTTDTQYF
NA	TRBV2	TRBJ1-3	NA	TGTGCCAGCAGTGAAGTGAGGGCGTCGGGAAACACCATATATTTT	CASSEVRASGNTIYF
NA	TRBV7-8	TRBJ2-7	NA	TGTGCCAGCAGCTTAAGGCGGGACTCCTACGAGCAGTACTTC	CASSLRRDSYEQYF
TRBD2	TRBV7-8	TRBJ2-7	NA	TGTGCCAGCAGCCAGTCGGGGGGCTACGAGCAGTACTTC	CASSQSGGYEQYF
NA	TRBV13	TRBJ1-3	NA	TGTGCCAGCAGCGTAAACTTCCCAGATCGGGAAAACACCATATATTTT	CASSVNFPDRENTIYF
NA	TRBV6-5	TRBJ2-3	NA	TGTGCCAGCAGTTATGGGCAGGGCAGCACAGATACGCAGTATTTT	CASSYGQGSTDTQYF
NA	TRBV5-1	TRBJ1-1	NA	TGCGCCAGCAGCTTGTCAGGGTCGAACACTGAAGCTTTCTTT	CASSLSGSNTEAFF
NA	TRBV5-6	TRBJ2-1	NA	TGTGCCAGCAGCCCGAACTACAATGAGCAGTTCTTC	CASSPNYNEQFF
TRBD1	TRBV28	TRBJ2-7	NA	TGTGCCAGCAAAGGGACAGGGGGGTATTACGAGCAGTACTTC	CASKGTGGYYEQYF
NA	TRBV4-3	TRBJ2-1	NA	TGCGCCAGCAGCCACGGACAGTACAATGAGCAGTTCTTC	CASSHGQYNEQFF
TRBD2	TRBV7-3	TRBJ2-2	NA	TGTGCCAGCAGCTTCGAGACTAGCGGAGCCACCGGGGAGCTGTTTTTT	CASSFETSGATGELFF
NA	TRBV9	TRBJ2-2	NA	TGTGCCAGCAGCGTAGGGAGGGGATCGAACACCGGGGAGCTGTTTTTT	CASSVGRGSNTGELFF
NA	TRBV29-1	TRBJ2-2	NA	TGCAGCGTACCTACCTTGACTGGAACCGGGGAGCTGTTTTTT	CSVPTLTGTGELFF
NA	TRBV28	TRBJ2-7	few	TGTGCCAGCAGTCCCAGGACTGAAACCTACGAGCAGTACTTC	CASSPRTETYEQYF
TRBD1	TRBV6-5	TRBJ1-2	NA	TGTGCCAGCAGCGGACAGGGGGCTCGAGGCTACACCTTC	CASSGQGARGYTF
TRBD2	TRBV7-9	TRBJ2-1	NA	TGTGCCAGCAGCTATAGCGGGAGAGATCCTTCCTACAATGAGCAGTTCTTC	CASSYSGRDPSYNEQFF
TRBD2	TRBV6-5	TRBJ2-5	NA	TGTGCCAGTATGACTAGCGGGAGGTCTGAAGAGACCCAGTACTTC	CASMTSGRSEETQYF
NA	TRBV6-6	TRBJ1-5	once	TGTGCCAGCAGTTACTCAGGGCGACAAGAGAATCAGCCCCAGCATTTT	CASSYSGRQENQPQHF
NA	TRBV4-1	TRBJ2-7	NA	TGCGCCAGCAGCCAAGACGGCCCCTCCTACGAGCAGTACTTC	CASSQDGPSYEQYF
NA	TRBV7-2	TRBJ2-5	NA	TGTGCCAGCAGCTTAGCGGGATTAGGAGAGACCCAGTACTTC	CASSLAGLGETQYF
NA	TRBV30	TRBJ2-5	NA	TGTGCCTGGAAGGAGGTGGGAATCTTCCAAGAGACCCAGTACTTC	CAWKEVGIFQETQYF
NA	TRBV19	TRBJ2-2	NA	TGTGCCAGTAAAGAGGGTACCGGGGAGCTGTTTTTT	CASKEGTGELFF
NA	TRBV27	TRBJ1-5	NA	TGTGCCAGCAGTCCCCACCTGGAGGATAATCAGCCCCAGCATTTT	CASSPHLEDNQPQHF
NA	TRBV5-8	TRBJ1-2	NA	TGTGCCAGCAGCTTGGTCAGCGCTCCCTATGGCTACACCTTC	CASSLVSAPYGYTF
TRBD1	TRBV5-1	TRBJ2-2	NA	TGCGCCAGCAGCGGCCAGGGGGTATGGGCCTACTCCGGGGAGCTGTTTTTT	CASSGQGVWAYSGELFF
TRBD2	TRBV7-9	TRBJ2-3	NA	TGTGCCAGCAGCTTACGGCGGGAGGGCCGTGGAGATACGCAGTATTTT	CASSLRREGRGDTQYF
TRBD2	TRBV4-1	TRBJ2-7	NA	TGCGCCAGCAGCCAAGGGGTTCGACTAGCGGGACTCTACGAGCAGTACTTC	CASSQGVRLAGLYEQYF
TRBD1	TRBV2	TRBJ1-5	NA	TGTGCCAGCAGTGGACAGGGAGAATTGGGTCAGCCCCAGCATTTT	CASSGQGELGQPQHF